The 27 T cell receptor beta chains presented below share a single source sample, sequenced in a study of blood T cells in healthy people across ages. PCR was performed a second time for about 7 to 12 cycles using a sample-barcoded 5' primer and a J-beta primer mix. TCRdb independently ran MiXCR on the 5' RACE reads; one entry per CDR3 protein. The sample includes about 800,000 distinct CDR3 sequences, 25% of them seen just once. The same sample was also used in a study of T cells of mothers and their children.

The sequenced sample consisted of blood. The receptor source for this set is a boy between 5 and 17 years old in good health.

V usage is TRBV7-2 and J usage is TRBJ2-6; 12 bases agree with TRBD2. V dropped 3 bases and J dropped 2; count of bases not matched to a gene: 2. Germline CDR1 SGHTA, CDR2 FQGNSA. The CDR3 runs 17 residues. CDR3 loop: CASSFGLAGTGANVLTF. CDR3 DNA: TGTGCCAGCAGCTTCGGACTAGCGGGAACTGGGGCCAACGTCCTGACTTTC.

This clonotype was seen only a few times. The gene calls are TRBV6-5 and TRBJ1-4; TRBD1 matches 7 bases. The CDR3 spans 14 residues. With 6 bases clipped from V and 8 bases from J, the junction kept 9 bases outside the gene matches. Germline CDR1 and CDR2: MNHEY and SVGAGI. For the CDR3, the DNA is TGTGCCAGCAGAACGACAGGGTACGGGGAAAAACTGTTTTTT. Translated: CASRTTGYGEKLFF.

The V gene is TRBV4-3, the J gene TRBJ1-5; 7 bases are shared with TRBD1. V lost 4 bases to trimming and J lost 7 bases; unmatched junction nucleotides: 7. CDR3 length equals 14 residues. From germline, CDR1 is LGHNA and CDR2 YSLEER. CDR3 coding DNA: TGCGCCAGCAGCCTCGAGGGGGCAGGACAGCCCCAGCATTTT. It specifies CASSLEGAGQPQHF.

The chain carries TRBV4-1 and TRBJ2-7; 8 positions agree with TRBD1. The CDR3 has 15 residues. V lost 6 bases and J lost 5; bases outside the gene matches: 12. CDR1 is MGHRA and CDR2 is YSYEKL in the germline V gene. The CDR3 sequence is CASSHGTGGENEQYF. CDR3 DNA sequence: TGCGCCAGCAGTCACGGGACAGGAGGGGAAAACGAGCAGTACTTC.

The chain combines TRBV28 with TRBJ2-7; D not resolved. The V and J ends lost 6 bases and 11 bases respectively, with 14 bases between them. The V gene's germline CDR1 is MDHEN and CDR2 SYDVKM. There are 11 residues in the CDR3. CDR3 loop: CASSENTGKYF. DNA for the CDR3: TGTGCCAGCAGCGAAAACACCGGAAAGTACTTC. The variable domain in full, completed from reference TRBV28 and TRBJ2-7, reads DVKVTQSSRYLVKRTGEKVFLECVQDMDHENMFWYRQDPGLGLRLIYFSYDVKMKEKGDIPEGYSVSREKKERFSLILESASTNQTSMYLCASSENTGKYFGPGTRLTVT.

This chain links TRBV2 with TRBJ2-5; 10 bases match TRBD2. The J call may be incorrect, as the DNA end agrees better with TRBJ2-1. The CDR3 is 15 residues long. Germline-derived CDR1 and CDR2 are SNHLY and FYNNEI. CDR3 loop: CASSDVASGSNEQFF. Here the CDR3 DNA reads TGTGCCAGCAGTGATGTAGCTAGCGGGAGCAATGAGCAGTTCTTC.

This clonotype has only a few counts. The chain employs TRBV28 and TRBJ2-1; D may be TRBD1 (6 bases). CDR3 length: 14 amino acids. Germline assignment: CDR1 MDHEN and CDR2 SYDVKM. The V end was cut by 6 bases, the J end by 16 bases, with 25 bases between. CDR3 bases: TGTGCCAGCAGCCTGACACAGGGTTCGCTCTTTGTATTCTTC. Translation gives CASSLTQGSLFVFF.

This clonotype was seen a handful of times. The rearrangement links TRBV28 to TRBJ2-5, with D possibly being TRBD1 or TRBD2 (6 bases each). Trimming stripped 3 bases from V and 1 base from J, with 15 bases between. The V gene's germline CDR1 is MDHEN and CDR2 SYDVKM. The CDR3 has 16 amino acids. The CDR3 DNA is TGTGCCAGCAGTTTCGTCGGGGGCGCTTCCCAAGAGACCCAGTACTTC. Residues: CASSFVGGASQETQYF.

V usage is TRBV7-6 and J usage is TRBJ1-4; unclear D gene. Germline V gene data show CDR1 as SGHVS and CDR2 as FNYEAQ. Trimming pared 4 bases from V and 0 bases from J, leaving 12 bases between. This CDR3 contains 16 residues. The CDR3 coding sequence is TGTGCCAGCAGCTCGACTTGGGGTGCAACTAATGAAAAACTGTTTTTT. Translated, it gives CASSSTWGATNEKLFF. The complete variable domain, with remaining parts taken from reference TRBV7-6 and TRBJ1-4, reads GAGVSQSPRYKVTKRGQDVALRCDPISGHVSLYWYRQALGQGPEFLTYFNYEAQQDKSGLPNDRFSAERPEGSISTLTIQRTEQRDSAMYRCASSSTWGATNEKLFFGSGTQLSVL.

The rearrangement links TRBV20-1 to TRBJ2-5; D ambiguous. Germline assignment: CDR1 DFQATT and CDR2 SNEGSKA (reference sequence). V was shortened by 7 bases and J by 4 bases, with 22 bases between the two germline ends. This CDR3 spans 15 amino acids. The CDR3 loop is CSVESISQGRETQYF. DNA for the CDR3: TGCAGTGTTGAATCCATTTCACAAGGAAGAGAGACCCAGTACTTC.

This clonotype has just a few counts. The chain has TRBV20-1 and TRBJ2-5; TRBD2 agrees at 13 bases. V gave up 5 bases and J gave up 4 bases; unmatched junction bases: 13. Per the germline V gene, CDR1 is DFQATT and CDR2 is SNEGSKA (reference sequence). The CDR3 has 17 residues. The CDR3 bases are TGCAGTGCTCCAGGGGATTCAGGACTAGCGGGAGTAGAGACCCAGTACTTC. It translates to CSAPGDSGLAGVETQYF.

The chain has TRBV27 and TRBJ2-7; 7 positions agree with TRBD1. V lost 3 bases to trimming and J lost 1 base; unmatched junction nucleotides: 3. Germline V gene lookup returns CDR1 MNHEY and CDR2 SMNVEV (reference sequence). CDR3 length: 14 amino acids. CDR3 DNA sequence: TGTGCCAGCAGTTTCGGGACAGAATCCTACGAGCAGTACTTC. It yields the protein CASSFGTESYEQYF.

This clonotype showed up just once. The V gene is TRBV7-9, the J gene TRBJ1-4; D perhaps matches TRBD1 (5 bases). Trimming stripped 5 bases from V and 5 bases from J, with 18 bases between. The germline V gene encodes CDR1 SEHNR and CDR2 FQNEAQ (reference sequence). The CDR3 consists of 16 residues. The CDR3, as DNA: TGTGCCAGCAGCCCCGAACCCGGGGCATCAAATGAAAAACTGTTTTTT. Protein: CASSPEPGASNEKLFF. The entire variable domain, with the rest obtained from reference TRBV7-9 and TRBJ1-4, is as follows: DTGVSQNPRHKITKRGQNVTFRCDPISEHNRLYWYRQTLGQGPEFLTYFQNEAQLEKSRLLSDRFSAERPKGSFSTLEIQRTEQGDSAMYLCASSPEPGASNEKLFFGSGTQLSVL.

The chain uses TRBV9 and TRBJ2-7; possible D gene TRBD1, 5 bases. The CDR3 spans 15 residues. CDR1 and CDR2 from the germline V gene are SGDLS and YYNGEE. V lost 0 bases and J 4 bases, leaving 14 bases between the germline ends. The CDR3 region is CASSVAPGLEYEQYF. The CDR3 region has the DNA TGTGCCAGCAGCGTAGCTCCAGGGCTTGAGTACGAGCAGTACTTC.

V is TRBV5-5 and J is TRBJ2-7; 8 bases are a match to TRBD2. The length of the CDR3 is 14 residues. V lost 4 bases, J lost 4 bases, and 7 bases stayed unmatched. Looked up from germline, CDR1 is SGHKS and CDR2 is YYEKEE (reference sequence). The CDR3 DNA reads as TGTGCCAGCAGCAATAGCGGGGAAAGATACGAGCAGTACTTC. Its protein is CASSNSGERYEQYF.

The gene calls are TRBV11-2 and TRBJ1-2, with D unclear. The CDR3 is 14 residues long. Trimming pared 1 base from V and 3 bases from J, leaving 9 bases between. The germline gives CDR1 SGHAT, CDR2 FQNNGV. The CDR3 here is CASSLGASDYGYTF. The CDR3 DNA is TGTGCCAGCAGCTTAGGTGCTTCTGACTATGGCTACACCTTC.

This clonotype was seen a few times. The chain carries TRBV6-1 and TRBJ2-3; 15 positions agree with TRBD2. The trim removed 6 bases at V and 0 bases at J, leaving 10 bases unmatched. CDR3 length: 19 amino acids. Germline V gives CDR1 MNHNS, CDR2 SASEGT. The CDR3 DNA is TGTGCCAGCAGAACGGGACTAGCGGGAGGAACCCCTAGCACAGATACGCAGTATTTT. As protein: CASRTGLAGGTPSTDTQYF.

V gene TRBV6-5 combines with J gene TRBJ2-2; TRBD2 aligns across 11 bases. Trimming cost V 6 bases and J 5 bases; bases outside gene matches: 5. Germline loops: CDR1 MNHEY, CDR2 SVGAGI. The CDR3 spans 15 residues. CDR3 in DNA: TGTGCCAGCAGGCCACTAGCGGGAGAAACCGGGGAGCTGTTTTTT. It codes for CASRPLAGETGELFF.

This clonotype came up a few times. CDR3 nucleotides: TGTGCCAGCAGCCCGATGGAGGGGTTCACTGAAGCTTTCTTT. Its protein is CASSPMEGFTEAFF. The rearrangement uses TRBV6-2 or TRBV6-3 and TRBJ1-1, with D maybe TRBD1 (5 bases). Germline CDR1 is MNHEY and CDR2 is SVGEGT. V was clipped by 6 bases and J by 4 bases, with 15 bases between them. This CDR3 comprises 14 residues.

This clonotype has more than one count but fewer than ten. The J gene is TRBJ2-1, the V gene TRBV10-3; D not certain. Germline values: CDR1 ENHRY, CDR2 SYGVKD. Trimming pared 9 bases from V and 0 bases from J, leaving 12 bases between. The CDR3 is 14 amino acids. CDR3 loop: CAIKLGSSYNEQFF. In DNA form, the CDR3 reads TGTGCCATTAAACTCGGCAGCTCCTACAATGAGCAGTTCTTC.

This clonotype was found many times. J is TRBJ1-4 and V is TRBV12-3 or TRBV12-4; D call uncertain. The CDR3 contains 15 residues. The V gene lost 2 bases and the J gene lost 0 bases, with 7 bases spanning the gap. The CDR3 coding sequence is TGTGCCAGCAGTTTAAGGGCTTCAACTAATGAAAAACTGTTTTTT. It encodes CASSLRASTNEKLFF.

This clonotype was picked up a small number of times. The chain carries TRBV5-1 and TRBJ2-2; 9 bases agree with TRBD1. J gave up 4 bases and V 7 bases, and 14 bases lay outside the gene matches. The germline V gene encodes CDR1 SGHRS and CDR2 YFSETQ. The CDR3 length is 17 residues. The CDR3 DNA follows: TGCGCCAGCTTTCAAATATGGACACAGGGGGCCACCGGGGAGCTGTTTTTT. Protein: CASFQIWTQGATGELFF.

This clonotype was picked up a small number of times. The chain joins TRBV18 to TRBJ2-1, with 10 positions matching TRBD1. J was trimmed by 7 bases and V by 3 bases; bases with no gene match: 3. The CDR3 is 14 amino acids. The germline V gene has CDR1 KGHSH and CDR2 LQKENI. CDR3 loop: CASSPDRGQNEQFF. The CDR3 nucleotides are TGTGCCAGCTCACCCGACAGGGGGCAAAATGAGCAGTTCTTC.

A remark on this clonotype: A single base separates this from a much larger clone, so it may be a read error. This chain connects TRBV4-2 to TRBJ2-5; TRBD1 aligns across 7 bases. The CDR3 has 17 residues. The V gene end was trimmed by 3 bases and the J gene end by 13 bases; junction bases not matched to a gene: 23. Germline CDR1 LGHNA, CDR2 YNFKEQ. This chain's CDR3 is CASSQEYTGTAIYERYF. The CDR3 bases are TGTGCCAGCAGCCAGGAATATACCGGGACAGCGATATACGAGCGGTACTTC.

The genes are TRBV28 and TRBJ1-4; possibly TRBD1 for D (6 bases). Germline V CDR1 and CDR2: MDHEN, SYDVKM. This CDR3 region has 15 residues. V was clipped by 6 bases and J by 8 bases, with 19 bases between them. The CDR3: CASRDMDRLGEKLFF. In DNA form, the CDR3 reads TGTGCCAGCAGAGACATGGACAGATTAGGAGAAAAACTGTTTTTT.

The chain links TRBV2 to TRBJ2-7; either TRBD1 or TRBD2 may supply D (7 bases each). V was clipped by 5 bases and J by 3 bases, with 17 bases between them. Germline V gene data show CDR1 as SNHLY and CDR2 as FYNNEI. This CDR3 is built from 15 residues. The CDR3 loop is CASSTSGGALYEQYF. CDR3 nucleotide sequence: TGTGCCAGCAGTACTTCAGGGGGGGCTCTCTACGAGCAGTACTTC.

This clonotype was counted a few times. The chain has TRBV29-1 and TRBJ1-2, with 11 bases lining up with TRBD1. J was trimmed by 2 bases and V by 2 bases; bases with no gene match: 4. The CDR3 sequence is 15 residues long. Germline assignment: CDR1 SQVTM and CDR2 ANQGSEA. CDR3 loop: CSVEWGQGENYGYTF. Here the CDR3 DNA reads TGCAGCGTTGAATGGGGACAGGGGGAAAACTATGGCTACACCTTC.